Presented here are 7 T cell receptor beta chains from one specimen sequenced in a study of blood T cell repertoires in COVID-19. The assay was immunoSEQ multiplex PCR, and TCRdb's table has in-frame clones only and misses some. The sample has approximately 230,000 clones; just over 90% are singletons. The material sequenced was PBMCs or T cells enriched from blood (not recorded which). These receptors all stem from a woman aged 18-29 years who had recovered from COVID-19.

The J gene is TRBJ1-6, the V gene TRBV9; the match to TRBD1 covers 7 bases. CDR1 and CDR2 from the germline V gene are SGDLS and YYNGEE. V trimming: 0 bases; J trimming: 7 bases; junction bases outside the gene matches: 1. The CDR3 covers 14 residues. CDR3 protein: CASSVAGGNSPLHF. In DNA form, the CDR3 reads TGTGCCAGCAGCGTAGCAGGGGGAAATTCACCCCTCCACTTT.

The gene calls are TRBV28 and TRBJ2-3, with D possibly matching TRBD2 (6 bases). Trimming removed 1 base from V and 6 bases from J, with 20 bases in between. Germline values: CDR1 MDHEN, CDR2 SYDVKM. The CDR3 contains 17 residues. DNA for the CDR3: TGTGCCAGCAGTTTATATCCGGGACTTCCCCCTTCGGATACGCAGTATTTT. Amino acids: CASSLYPGLPPSDTQYF.

The chain uses TRBV19 and TRBJ1-2, with 11 bases fitting TRBD1. Germline CDR1 is LNHDA and CDR2 is SQIVND (reference sequence). The CDR3 is made up of 14 amino acids. The trim removed 4 bases at V and 8 bases at J, leaving 6 bases unmatched. In DNA, the CDR3 is TGTGCCAGTAGTACCGGACAGGGGGCGCGGGGCTACACCTTC. It encodes CASSTGQGARGYTF. The full variable domain, completed using reference TRBV19 and TRBJ1-2, is DGGITQSPKYLFRKEGQNVTLSCEQNLNHDAMYWYRQDPGQGLRLIYYSQIVNDFQKGDIAEGYSVSREKKESFPLTVTSAQKNPTAFYLCASSTGQGARGYTFGSGTRLTVV.

V is TRBV3-1 (or the pseudogene TRBV3-2) and J is TRBJ2-7; D is unresolved. Germline V gene lookup returns CDR1 LGHDT and CDR2 YNNKEL (reference sequence). Deletions cut 3 bases from V and 3 bases from J, with 6 bases between. The CDR3 has 12 amino acids. The CDR3 sequence: CASSHRSYEQYF. CDR3 bases: TGTGCCAGCAGCCATCGCAGCTACGAGCAGTACTTC.

The J gene is TRBJ2-7, the V gene TRBV29-1, with 14 positions matching TRBD2. The CDR3 covers 13 residues. V shed 3 bases, J shed 7 bases, and the junction held 2 bases outside the gene matches. CDR1 is SQVTM and CDR2 is ANQGSEA in the germline V gene. The CDR3 is CSVEGLAGVEQYF. The CDR3 DNA is TGCAGCGTTGAGGGACTAGCGGGAGTTGAGCAGTACTTC.

The V call is TRBV28, the J call TRBJ2-7, with D possibly matching TRBD1 (6 bases). The germline V and J ends were trimmed by 6 bases and 2 bases, with 11 bases remaining between them. Germline assignment: CDR1 MDHEN and CDR2 SYDVKM. The length of the CDR3 is 13 residues. Written as DNA, the CDR3 is TGTGCCAGCAGGGGGGCAGTTACCTACGAGCAGTACTTC. Translation gives CASRGAVTYEQYF.

This chain links TRBV3-1 (or the pseudogene TRBV3-2) with TRBJ1-1, with a weak D call TRBD1 (6 bases). V shed 4 bases and J shed 6 bases, with 21 bases lying between them. Germline V gene data show CDR1 as LGHDT and CDR2 as YNNKEL (reference sequence). The CDR3 has 16 residues. The CDR3 region is CASSPWTVAGGAEAFF. The CDR3 coding sequence is TGTGCCAGCAGCCCGTGGACAGTCGCCGGCGGCGCTGAAGCTTTCTTT.